Sequencing of this TCR beta chain was carried out in a study of cytomegalovirus exposure and HLA in healthy donors. Looking at the study overall: It was reported in a later analysis that the 100 to 150 validation repertoires used the same platform as the roughly 670 first-cohort repertoires.

Clones were read by immunoSEQ multiplex PCR, and TCRdb kept only the in-frame ones, dropping some. The sample shows 100,000 to 150,000 clones, roughly 89% of them seen only once. Remarks on this clone: Its antigen is unidentified.

While the first cohort had 600 to 800 subjects, the donors belonged to the separate validation cohort of over a hundred subjects. Overall study findings and caveats: Published work reported that the classifier diagnosed cytomegalovirus status with high specificity and sensitivity.

CDR1 and CDR2 (germline): SNHLY, FYNNEI. The CDR3 covers 13 residues. V lost 11 bases and J 2 bases, leaving 14 bases between the germline ends. Sequencing was performed on PBMCs. This receptor was obtained from a man aged 25 to 45 in good health and CMV-seronegative. This chain uses TRBV2 with TRBJ2-3; possibly TRBD1 for D (6 bases). The CDR3 region is CAGSGETTDTQYF. The CDR3 coding sequence is TGTGCCGGATCAGGGGAAACCACAGATACGCAGTATTTT. The full variable domain, its missing parts supplied by reference TRBV2 and TRBJ2-3, is EPEVTQTPSHQVTQMGQEVILRCVPISNHLYFYWYRQILGQKVEFLVSFYNNEISEKSEIFDDQFSVERPDGSNFTLKIRSTKLEDSAMYFCAGSGETTDTQYFGPGTRLTVL.